Each of the 17 T cell receptor beta chains below was sequenced from the same sample in a study of T-cell reconstitution after alpha-beta-depleted transplantation in children. Unique molecular identifiers were incorporated when the TCRbeta library was constructed. TCRdb re-called the PCR reads through MiXCR, storing one row per CDR3 protein. Here the sample spans fewer than 450,000 distinct CDR3 sequences, roughly 17% being singletons. This specimen was PBMCs, mostly from graft donor cells, taken 360 days after TCRalphabeta/CD19-depleted stem cell transplant. The receptors derive from a male patient aged 2 to 10 who had a stem cell transplant for acute lymphoblastic leukemia, so the T cells may come from the graft donor.

The chain has TRBV20-1 and TRBJ1-2; tentative D call: TRBD1 (5 bases). Germline V gives CDR1 DFQATT, CDR2 SNEGSKA (reference sequence). V was pared by 7 bases and J by 5 bases, with 11 bases between. This CDR3 comprises 11 residues. CDR3 sequence (DNA): TGCAGTGTTCGAACAGGATATGGCTACACCTTC. Translation gives CSVRTGYGYTF.

The chain employs TRBV5-1 and TRBJ2-1; TRBD2 aligns across 13 bases. CDR3 length equals 15 residues. Trimming at V came to 4 bases and at J to 7 bases, leaving 5 bases not matched to a gene. Germline assignment: CDR1 SGHRS and CDR2 YFSETQ. CDR3 protein: CASSGLAGVWNEQFF. As DNA, the CDR3 is TGCGCCAGCAGCGGACTAGCGGGAGTGTGGAATGAGCAGTTCTTC. Using reference TRBV5-1 and TRBJ2-1 for the parts outside the CDR3, the full variable domain is KAGVTQTPRYLIKTRGQQVTLSCSPISGHRSVSWYQQTPGQGLQFLFEYFSETQRNKGNFPGRFSGRQFSNSRSEMNVSTLELGDSALYLCASSGLAGVWNEQFFGPGTRLTVL.

The rearrangement joins TRBV20-1 to TRBJ1-5; D gene uncertain. V was trimmed by 3 bases and J by 7 bases, leaving 13 bases between them. Germline V gene data show CDR1 as DFQATT and CDR2 as SNEGSKA (reference sequence). The CDR3 covers 13 residues. The chain's CDR3 is CSARWGRHQPQHF. The CDR3 DNA is TGCAGTGCTAGGTGGGGTCGGCACCAGCCCCAGCATTTT.

This sequence joins TRBV12-3 or TRBV12-4 and TRBJ1-1; 7 bases are shared with TRBD1. V dropped 9 bases and J dropped 6; count of bases not matched to a gene: 4. The CDR3 runs to 11 residues. The CDR3: CARPDRAEAFF. The CDR3 region has the DNA TGTGCCAGGCCCGACAGGGCTGAAGCTTTCTTT.

This clonotype was recorded a few times. The chain uses TRBV12-3 or TRBV12-4 and TRBJ2-7; 10 bases fit TRBD2. The CDR3 totals 16 residues. The V gene end was trimmed by 1 base and the J gene end by 3 bases; junction bases not matched to a gene: 6. In DNA form, the CDR3 reads TGTGCCAGCAGTTTAGTAGCGGGAGGAGGGATCTACGAGCAGTACTTC. Protein product: CASSLVAGGGIYEQYF.

This clonotype appeared a few times. The V call is TRBV25-1, the J call TRBJ2-7; TRBD1 matches 8 bases. The CDR3 covers 14 residues. The V and J ends lost 3 bases and 3 bases, in that order; junction bases with no gene match: 4. In germline, CDR1 is MGHDK, CDR2 SYGVNS. The CDR3 coding sequence is TGTGCCAGCAGTGAGGGGACAGGAGTCTACGAGCAGTACTTC. The encoded protein is CASSEGTGVYEQYF.

The chain has TRBV7-6 and TRBJ2-3; 9 nucleotides match TRBD2. V shed 1 base and J 7 bases; nucleotides not matched to a gene: 18. This CDR3 is 19 amino acids long. Germline V gives CDR1 SGHVS, CDR2 FNYEAQ. DNA for the CDR3: TGTGCCAGCAGCTTAGTCCCCCTGGGGGTAGCGGGAGAATCGTATACGCAGTATTTT. Its translation: CASSLVPLGVAGESYTQYF.

The CDR3 DNA reads TGTGCCAGCAGCCAAGAAGAGTCGCTGCATGAAAAACTGTTTTTT. Protein: CASSQEESLHEKLFF. V gene TRBV3-1 combines with J gene TRBJ1-4; no definite D call. Trimming took off 0 bases at V and 6 bases at J, with 11 bases between the two ends. CDR1 and CDR2 (germline): LGHDT, YNNKEL (reference sequence). There are 15 residues in the CDR3. Looking up the rest from reference TRBV3-1 and TRBJ1-4 gives the full variable domain: DTAVSQTPKYLVTQMGNDKSIKCEQNLGHDTMYWYKQDSKKFLKIMFSYNNKELIINETVPNRFSPKSPDKAHLNLHINSLELGDSAVYFCASSQEESLHEKLFFGSGTQLSVL.

This chain uses TRBV21-1 with TRBJ2-5; the table gives TRBD1 as D, unverified against the DNA. TRBV21-1 is listed as a pseudogene. CDR3 size: 13 residues. CDR3 loop: CASSKGQGETQYF. CDR3 DNA: TGTGCCAGCAGCAAGGGACAGGGGGAAACCCAGTACTTC.

The CDR3 protein is CASSPRGSTEAFF. CDR3 bases: TGTGCCAGCAGCCCAAGAGGGAGCACTGAAGCTTTCTTT. This sequence joins TRBV7-2 and TRBJ1-1; no clear D gene. Germline CDR1 and CDR2: SGHTA and FQGNSA. The CDR3 sequence is 13 residues long. Trimming stripped 5 bases from V and 4 bases from J, with 11 bases between. Full variable domain (remainder filled in from reference TRBV7-2 and TRBJ1-1): GAGVSQSPSNKVTEKGKDVELRCDPISGHTALYWYRQSLGQGLEFLIYFQGNSAPDKSGLPSDRFSAERTGGSVSTLTIQRTQQEDSAVYLCASSPRGSTEAFFGQGTRLTVV.

The genes are TRBV21-1 and TRBJ2-7; TRBD1, the D gene given by the table, was not confirmed from the DNA. TRBV21-1 is deemed a pseudogene. This CDR3 region has 15 residues. The CDR3 DNA reads TGTGCCAGCAGCAAAAGCTCCCCTTCCCTACGGGAGCAGTACTTC. Its translation is CASSKSSPSLREQYF.

This clonotype showed up just a few times. The V call is TRBV30, the J call TRBJ1-3; maybe TRBD1 (5 bases). Deletions cut 5 bases from V and 4 bases from J, with 12 bases between. The CDR3 is made up of 13 amino acids. Germline CDR1 GTSNPN, CDR2 SVGIG (reference sequence). Here the CDR3 DNA reads TGTGCCTGGGACCCGGGACGGGGAAACACCATATATTTT. Its protein product is CAWDPGRGNTIYF.

This clonotype was recorded many times. This chain connects TRBV12-3 or TRBV12-4 to TRBJ2-1; 9 bases are shared with TRBD2. This CDR3 is 15 amino acids long. V was pared by 3 bases and J by 2 bases, with 2 bases of the junction left unmatched. CDR3 protein: CASSFGGRAYNEQFF. The DNA for the CDR3 is TGTGCCAGCAGTTTTGGCGGGAGGGCCTACAATGAGCAGTTCTTC.

The V call is TRBV12-3 or TRBV12-4, the J call TRBJ2-5; D may be TRBD1 or TRBD2 (6 bases each). CDR3 length: 14 amino acids. V dropped 6 bases and J dropped 5 bases, with 16 bases sitting between them. The DNA of the CDR3 is TGTGCCAGCAGCCCTCTAGCGCAGGGGGAGACCCAGTACTTC. Amino acid sequence: CASSPLAQGETQYF.

The chain links TRBV10-3 to TRBJ2-7, with D perhaps TRBD1 or TRBD2 (5 bases each). CDR1 ENHRY and CDR2 SYGVKD come from the germline V gene. This CDR3 comprises 17 residues. The V and J ends lost 2 bases and 6 bases respectively, with 23 bases between them. The CDR3 coding sequence is TGTGCCATCAGTGAGCCGAGGGGTTGGGGACCTCGGACCGAGCAGTACTTC. Protein sequence: CAISEPRGWGPRTEQYF.

This clonotype was seen a handful of times. V usage is TRBV12-3 or TRBV12-4 and J usage is TRBJ2-1; TRBD2 agrees at 8 bases. J lost 4 bases, V lost 8 bases, and 4 bases had no gene match. The CDR3 is 13 residues long. CDR3 bases: TGTGCCAGCCATATAGCGGGATACAATGAGCAGTTCTTC. Translation gives CASHIAGYNEQFF.

The chain has TRBV5-1 and TRBJ2-2; D is tentatively TRBD1 or TRBD2 (5 bases each). The germline gives CDR1 SGHRS, CDR2 YFSETQ. Between the trimmed V and J ends, which lost 4 bases and 4 bases, there was a span of 14 bases. The CDR3 has 15 amino acids. The CDR3: CASSARDASTGELFF. In DNA form, the CDR3 reads TGCGCCAGCAGCGCCCGGGACGCAAGCACCGGGGAGCTGTTTTTT. Full variable domain (missing parts from reference TRBV5-1 and TRBJ2-2): KAGVTQTPRYLIKTRGQQVTLSCSPISGHRSVSWYQQTPGQGLQFLFEYFSETQRNKGNFPGRFSGRQFSNSRSEMNVSTLELGDSALYLCASSARDASTGELFFGEGSRLTVL.